A single sample gave rise to the 3 T cell receptor beta chains below, sequenced in a study of T cells after yellow fever vaccination. TCRdb fed the 5' RACE reads into MiXCR, producing one record per CDR3 protein. The sample lists about 74,000 distinct CDR3 sequences, about 6.6% occurring once. Here the sequenced sample was CD8+ T cells sorted from PBMCs, taken about 5 days after the first yellow fever vaccination. The receptor source for this set is a man younger than 35 who received the YFV17D yellow fever vaccine.

This clonotype was seen more than once but under ten times. The chain couples TRBV7-9 to TRBJ1-2; the match to TRBD1 covers 7 bases. The germline CDR1 and CDR2 sequences are SEHNR and FQNEAQ (reference sequence). The CDR3 spans 13 residues. Germline trimming cut 4 bases from V and 3 bases from J; bases unmatched to any gene: 2. Here the CDR3 reads CASSSQGDYGYTF. For the CDR3, the DNA is TGTGCCAGCAGCTCGCAGGGGGACTATGGCTACACCTTC.

This clonotype appeared many times. CDR3: CASNRQGVNTEAFF. CDR3 nucleotide sequence: TGTGCCAGCAATCGACAGGGAGTGAACACTGAAGCTTTCTTT. The chain carries TRBV6-1 and TRBJ1-1; 7 bases align to TRBD1. CDR3 length: 14 amino acids. With V trimmed by 7 bases and J by 0 bases, 5 bases remained unmatched. Germline loops: CDR1 MNHNS, CDR2 SASEGT.

This clonotype occurred a few times. The V and J genes are TRBV15 and TRBJ1-2; tentatively, D is TRBD1 (5 bases). The germline CDR1 and CDR2 sequences are LNHNV and YYDKDF (reference sequence). The CDR3 sequence is 15 residues long. V lost 3 bases to trimming and J lost 4 bases, with 15 bases between them. CDR3 amino acids: CATSSSMGGFYGYTF. The CDR3 DNA follows: TGTGCCACCAGCAGCTCTATGGGGGGGTTCTATGGCTACACCTTC.